Below, 30 T cell receptor beta chains from the same sample are listed, as sequenced in a study of T-cell reconstitution after alpha-beta-depleted transplantation in children. Researchers prepared the TCRbeta library using unique molecular identifiers, the study reports. In TCRdb, the PCR reads were re-called with MiXCR into one record per CDR3 protein. The table lists more than 200,000 distinct CDR3 sequences, around 9.7% of them singletons, with about 5.4% in the top ten. Source: PBMCs from the stem cell graft donor, taken from the stem cell graft. These TCRs come from a human donor who donated a stem cell graft to a child with SCID.

This clonotype was detected many times. V is TRBV4-2 and J is TRBJ1-1, with a weak D call TRBD1 (6 bases). Trimming removed 1 base from V and 4 bases from J, with 13 bases in between. The CDR3 runs to 15 residues. In germline, CDR1 is LGHNA, CDR2 YNFKEQ. The CDR3 is CASSQVTGSPTEAFF. For the CDR3, the DNA is TGTGCCAGCAGCCAAGTAACAGGGAGTCCCACTGAAGCTTTCTTT.

To note about this clonotype: It may be a read error: a sequence one base away is much more abundant. The conserved phenylalanine or tryptophan is not found at the CDR3 terminus, so this likely reflects a read error. The DNA of the CDR3 is TGTGCCAGCAGCGTAGGGTCAGTGGGGGAAGCTTTCTTA. It encodes CASSVGSVGEAFL. V usage is TRBV9 and J usage is TRBJ1-1; D is undetermined. Trimming removed 0 bases from V and 8 bases from J, with 11 bases in between. The CDR3 is 13 amino acids. Germline assignment: CDR1 SGDLS and CDR2 YYNGEE.

This clonotype was seen at least ten times. The V gene is TRBV20-1, the J gene TRBJ2-1; TRBD2 matches 11 bases. The ends lost 5 bases at V and 4 bases at J; junction bases unmatched: 10. Per germline, CDR1 DFQATT and CDR2 SNEGSKA (reference sequence). The CDR3 has 16 amino acids. The CDR3 here is CSARSTVAGGYNEQFF. DNA of the CDR3: TGCAGTGCTCGGTCGACAGTAGCGGGGGGGTACAATGAGCAGTTCTTC.

This clonotype was seen ten or more times. CDR3: CSAIDVRVDTDTQYF. The CDR3 DNA is TGCAGTGCTATAGATGTCAGGGTTGACACAGATACGCAGTATTTT. The chain joins TRBV20-1 to TRBJ2-3; the D gene is possibly TRBD1 (5 bases). The CDR3 is made up of 15 amino acids. The V gene lost 4 bases and the J gene lost 2 bases, with 16 bases spanning the gap. Germline V gene sequence: CDR1 DFQATT, CDR2 SNEGSKA (reference sequence).

This clonotype was seen only a few times. The J gene is TRBJ2-3, the V gene TRBV20-1; 10 bases match TRBD1. The CDR3 consists of 13 residues. V shed 7 bases, J shed 4 bases, and the junction held 5 bases outside the gene matches. Germline V gives CDR1 DFQATT, CDR2 SNEGSKA (reference sequence). The DNA of the CDR3 is TGCAGTGTGGGGACAGGGGAGGCAGATACGCAGTATTTT. It codes for CSVGTGEADTQYF.

This clonotype was picked up many times. An end of the junction differs from the germline gene, which may be a read error. The rearrangement links TRBV5-1 to TRBJ2-3; D perhaps matches TRBD1 (6 bases). The CDR3 totals 14 residues. Germline CDR1 reads SGHRS; CDR2 reads YFSETQ. In DNA form, the CDR3 reads TGCGCCAGCAGTTTGGGGGCGGAGGCAGATACGCAGTATTTT. It yields the protein CASSLGAEADTQYF.

This clonotype was recorded many times. CDR3 in DNA: TGCGCCAGCAGCTTGAATGAGACCCCCAGGACAGGGGGCGCGAGGCCCTCCGGGACTGAAGCTTTCTTT. Encoded protein: CASSLNETPRTGGARPSGTEAFF. The V and J genes are TRBV5-1 and TRBJ1-1; TRBD1 matches 11 bases. Trimming took 1 base from V and 5 from J; bases not matched to a gene: 28. The CDR3 runs to 23 residues. Germline V CDR1 and CDR2: SGHRS, YFSETQ.

Comments on this clonotype: A much larger clone sits a single nucleotide away, making a read error possible. This sequence joins TRBV7-9 and TRBJ2-2; perhaps TRBD1 as D (6 bases). This CDR3 contains 16 residues. V was pared by 3 bases and J by 0 bases, with 11 bases between. CDR1 and CDR2 from the germline V gene are SEHNR and FQNEAQ (reference sequence). In DNA form, the CDR3 reads TGTGCCAGCAGCTTCTATACAGGGACGAACACCGGGGAGCTGTTTTTT. This translates into CASSFYTGTNTGELFF.

This clonotype was detected many times. V is TRBV6-1 and J is TRBJ2-3, with TRBD1 matching 10 bases. The junction had 3 bases not matched to a gene; V was cut back by 7 bases and J by 5 bases. CDR1 and CDR2 (germline): MNHNS, SASEGT. This CDR3 is built from 13 residues. The CDR3, as DNA: TGTGCCAGCAAAAGGACAGGGGGAGATACGCAGTATTTT. It encodes CASKRTGGDTQYF.

Ten or more counts support this clonotype. J is TRBJ1-4 and V is TRBV12-3 or TRBV12-4; D possibly corresponds to TRBD1 (5 bases). V lost 3 bases and J lost 7, with 9 bases in between. The CDR3 is 13 residues long. DNA for the CDR3: TGTGCCAGCAGTTTCACCAGGGCTGAAAAACTGTTTTTT. Translating it yields CASSFTRAEKLFF.

A note on this clonotype: A single base separates this from a much larger clone, so it may be a read error. The chain employs TRBV6-1 and TRBJ1-5; 9 bases are shared with TRBD1. In germline, CDR1 is MNHNS, CDR2 SASEGT. V was clipped by 5 bases and J by 9 bases; unmatched bases: 11. CDR3 length: 15 residues. CDR3 DNA sequence: TGTGCCAGCAGTCCCAACCGGGACAGGGAGGGGCCCCAGCATTTT. This codes for CASSPNRDREGPQHF.

This clonotype came up a few times. The chain has TRBV4-2 and TRBJ2-3; D is unclear. This CDR3 comprises 16 residues. The V and J ends lost 1 base and 5 bases respectively, with 16 bases between them. Germline CDR1 reads LGHNA; CDR2 reads YNFKEQ. The CDR3 sequence: CASSQAGPIRQDTQYF. The CDR3, as DNA: TGTGCCAGCAGCCAAGCCGGGCCCATCAGGCAAGATACGCAGTATTTT.

This sequence joins TRBV15 and TRBJ1-5; TRBD1 aligns across 11 bases. The germline CDR1 and CDR2 sequences are LNHNV and YYDKDF (reference sequence). CDR3 length: 20 residues. V lost 0 bases and J lost 0; bases outside the gene matches: 10. The CDR3 bases are TGTGCCACCAGCAGAGAATCGGACAGGGGGCGATCCTATAGCAATCAGCCCCAGCATTTT. Protein sequence: CATSRESDRGRSYSNQPQHF.

This clonotype came up many times. The chain has TRBV5-1 and TRBJ2-3; no reliable D call. V dropped 1 base and J dropped 6 bases, with 18 bases sitting between them. This CDR3 contains 16 residues. The V gene's germline CDR1 is SGHRS and CDR2 YFSETQ. The CDR3 coding sequence is TGCGCCAGCAGCTTGAGGGCAGATAGGGTAACGGATACGCAGTATTTT. It is translated as CASSLRADRVTDTQYF.

This clonotype was counted only a few times. A much bigger clone sits one base away, suggesting this may be a read error. The chain carries TRBV5-1 and TRBJ1-2; D uncertain. Germline CDR1 and CDR2: SGHRS and YFSETQ. The CDR3 spans 12 residues. In DNA form, the CDR3 reads TGCGCCAGCAGCCTGGATAACTATGGCGACACCTTC. Protein sequence: CASSLDNYGDTF.

This clonotype was observed many times. This chain connects TRBV6-1 to TRBJ2-3, with 7 bases fitting TRBD2. Losses at the gene ends were 6 bases for V and 5 bases for J; bases not matched to a gene: 8. In germline, CDR1 is MNHNS, CDR2 SASEGT. The CDR3 is 14 amino acids. The CDR3 region is CASRPGTTVDTQYF. The DNA for the CDR3 is TGTGCCAGCAGGCCCGGGACTACCGTAGATACGCAGTATTTT.

This clonotype was found many times. The chain has TRBV20-1 and TRBJ2-1; TRBD2 agrees at 7 bases. V lost 4 bases, J lost 3 bases, and 9 bases stayed unmatched. Germline V gene data show CDR1 as DFQATT and CDR2 as SNEGSKA (reference sequence). The CDR3 has 15 residues. CDR3 in DNA: TGCAGTGCTAAACCCCAAGGGGACTACTACAATGAGCAGTTCTTC. Translated: CSAKPQGDYYNEQFF.

This clonotype was observed many times. This chain connects TRBV24-1 to TRBJ2-3; a possible D gene is TRBD2 (7 bases). Trimming stripped 4 bases from V and 3 bases from J, with 16 bases between. This CDR3 comprises 16 residues. Germline V gene data show CDR1 as KGHDR and CDR2 as SFDVKD. The CDR3 loop is CATSDPKEGGTDTQYF. DNA of the CDR3: TGTGCCACCAGTGACCCGAAGGAGGGGGGGACAGATACGCAGTATTTT.

For this clonotype: This may be a read error, as it is one base from a much larger clone. V usage is TRBV24-1 and J usage is TRBJ2-1; TRBD1 is a possible D gene (7 bases). Germline CDR1 reads KGHDR; CDR2 reads SFDVKD. This CDR3 contains 16 residues. The CDR3 DNA sequence: TGTACCACCAGTGATACTGAGGCAGGGGGGTGGAATGAGCAGTTCTTC. This sequence encodes CTTSDTEAGGWNEQFF.

This clonotype was picked up many times. The V and J genes are TRBV20-1 and TRBJ1-2; 9 bases are shared with TRBD1. The V and J ends lost 5 bases and 8 bases, in that order; junction bases with no gene match: 12. Looked up from germline, CDR1 is DFQATT and CDR2 is SNEGSKA (reference sequence). The CDR3 extends over 14 amino acids. CDR3 in DNA: TGCAGTGCTTCTCACCACAGGGGGCCGGGCGGCTACACCTTC. Translating gives CSASHHRGPGGYTF.

This clonotype was seen more than once but under ten times. The chain is built from TRBV18 and TRBJ1-1, with no clear D. V was trimmed by 1 base and J by 1 base, leaving 4 bases between them. The V gene's germline CDR1 is KGHSH and CDR2 LQKENI. The CDR3 is 13 amino acids. The CDR3 reads CASSPQQNTEAFF. CDR3 nucleotides: TGTGCCAGCTCACCACAGCAGAACACTGAAGCTTTCTTT.

This clonotype was counted ten times or more. The V and J genes are TRBV12-3 or TRBV12-4 and TRBJ2-2, with a tentative D call TRBD2 (7 bases). The length of the CDR3 is 15 residues. Trimming stripped 2 bases from V and 4 bases from J, with 11 bases between. The CDR3: CASSLRGGPTGELFF. The CDR3, as DNA: TGTGCCAGCAGTTTAAGGGGGGGCCCCACCGGGGAGCTGTTTTTT.

There are many counts of this clonotype. The CDR3 DNA follows: TGTGCCAGCAGCACCGGGATAGTTAGTTCCTATAATTCACCCCTCCACTTT. Its protein product is CASSTGIVSSYNSPLHF. The chain uses TRBV7-8 and TRBJ1-6; unclear D gene. V lost 5 bases, J lost 1 base, and 15 bases lay in between. This CDR3 has 17 residues. Germline CDR1 reads SGHVS; CDR2 reads FQNEAQ.

This chain connects TRBV7-7 to TRBJ2-5, with 7 bases identical to TRBD1. The V gene's germline CDR1 is SSHAT and CDR2 FNYEAQ (reference sequence). V dropped 5 bases and J dropped 4; count of bases not matched to a gene: 7. There are 14 residues in the CDR3. The CDR3 is CASSQNTGAETQYF. The DNA of the CDR3 is TGTGCCAGCAGCCAAAACACAGGGGCAGAGACCCAGTACTTC.

There are many counts of this clonotype. This sequence joins TRBV5-1 and TRBJ2-7, with unresolved D. Germline CDR1 reads SGHRS; CDR2 reads YFSETQ. This CDR3 contains 14 residues. The V and J ends lost 0 bases and 3 bases respectively, with 10 bases between them. The CDR3 sequence: CASSLASSNYEQYF. CDR3 bases: TGCGCCAGCAGCTTGGCCAGTTCGAACTACGAGCAGTACTTC.

This clonotype showed up many times. The chain uses TRBV7-2 and TRBJ2-3; D gene uncertain. The CDR3 sequence is 16 residues long. CDR1 and CDR2 from the germline V gene are SGHTA and FQGNSA. V was trimmed by 1 base and J by 0 bases, leaving 11 bases between them. The CDR3 DNA sequence: TGTGCCAGCAGCTTAGGGCCGCTCTCTAGCACAGATACGCAGTATTTT. Protein product: CASSLGPLSSTDTQYF.

The rearrangement links TRBV27 to TRBJ1-2, with a weak D call TRBD1 (5 bases). Trimming shortened V by 8 bases and J by 9 bases, and 19 bases separated the two germline ends. Germline CDR1 reads MNHEY; CDR2 reads SMNVEV (reference sequence). This CDR3 is 13 amino acids long. DNA for the CDR3: TGTGCCAGCGGAACTGGCAGGGTGACGAGCTACACCTTC. It yields the protein CASGTGRVTSYTF.

This clonotype was counted many times. This chain connects TRBV27 to TRBJ2-7; D perhaps matches TRBD2 (7 bases). The V gene's germline CDR1 is MNHEY and CDR2 SMNVEV (reference sequence). The CDR3 covers 17 residues. V lost 0 bases to trimming and J lost 6 bases, with 21 bases between them. The CDR3 here is CASSLSAGGGHLGEQYF. In DNA form, the CDR3 reads TGTGCCAGCAGTTTATCGGCAGGCGGGGGCCACCTCGGCGAGCAGTACTTC.

The chain recombines TRBV7-3 with TRBJ2-2; D not resolved. CDR3 size: 17 residues. Trimming took off 2 bases at V and 4 bases at J, with 17 bases between the two ends. The germline V gene encodes CDR1 SGHTA and CDR2 FQGTGA. In DNA, the CDR3 is TGTGCCAGCAGCTTAGATAGTTTCGACACGACCACCGGGGAGCTGTTTTTT. It is translated as CASSLDSFDTTTGELFF.

There are many counts of this clonotype. The chain employs TRBV5-1 and TRBJ2-7, with 8 bases identical to TRBD2. V lost 2 bases and J lost 2; bases outside the gene matches: 3. CDR1 and CDR2 (germline): SGHRS, YFSETQ. The length of the CDR3 is 14 residues. This CDR3 reads CASSFGGGTYEQYF. The CDR3 nucleotides are TGCGCCAGCAGCTTCGGGGGGGGGACCTACGAGCAGTACTTC.